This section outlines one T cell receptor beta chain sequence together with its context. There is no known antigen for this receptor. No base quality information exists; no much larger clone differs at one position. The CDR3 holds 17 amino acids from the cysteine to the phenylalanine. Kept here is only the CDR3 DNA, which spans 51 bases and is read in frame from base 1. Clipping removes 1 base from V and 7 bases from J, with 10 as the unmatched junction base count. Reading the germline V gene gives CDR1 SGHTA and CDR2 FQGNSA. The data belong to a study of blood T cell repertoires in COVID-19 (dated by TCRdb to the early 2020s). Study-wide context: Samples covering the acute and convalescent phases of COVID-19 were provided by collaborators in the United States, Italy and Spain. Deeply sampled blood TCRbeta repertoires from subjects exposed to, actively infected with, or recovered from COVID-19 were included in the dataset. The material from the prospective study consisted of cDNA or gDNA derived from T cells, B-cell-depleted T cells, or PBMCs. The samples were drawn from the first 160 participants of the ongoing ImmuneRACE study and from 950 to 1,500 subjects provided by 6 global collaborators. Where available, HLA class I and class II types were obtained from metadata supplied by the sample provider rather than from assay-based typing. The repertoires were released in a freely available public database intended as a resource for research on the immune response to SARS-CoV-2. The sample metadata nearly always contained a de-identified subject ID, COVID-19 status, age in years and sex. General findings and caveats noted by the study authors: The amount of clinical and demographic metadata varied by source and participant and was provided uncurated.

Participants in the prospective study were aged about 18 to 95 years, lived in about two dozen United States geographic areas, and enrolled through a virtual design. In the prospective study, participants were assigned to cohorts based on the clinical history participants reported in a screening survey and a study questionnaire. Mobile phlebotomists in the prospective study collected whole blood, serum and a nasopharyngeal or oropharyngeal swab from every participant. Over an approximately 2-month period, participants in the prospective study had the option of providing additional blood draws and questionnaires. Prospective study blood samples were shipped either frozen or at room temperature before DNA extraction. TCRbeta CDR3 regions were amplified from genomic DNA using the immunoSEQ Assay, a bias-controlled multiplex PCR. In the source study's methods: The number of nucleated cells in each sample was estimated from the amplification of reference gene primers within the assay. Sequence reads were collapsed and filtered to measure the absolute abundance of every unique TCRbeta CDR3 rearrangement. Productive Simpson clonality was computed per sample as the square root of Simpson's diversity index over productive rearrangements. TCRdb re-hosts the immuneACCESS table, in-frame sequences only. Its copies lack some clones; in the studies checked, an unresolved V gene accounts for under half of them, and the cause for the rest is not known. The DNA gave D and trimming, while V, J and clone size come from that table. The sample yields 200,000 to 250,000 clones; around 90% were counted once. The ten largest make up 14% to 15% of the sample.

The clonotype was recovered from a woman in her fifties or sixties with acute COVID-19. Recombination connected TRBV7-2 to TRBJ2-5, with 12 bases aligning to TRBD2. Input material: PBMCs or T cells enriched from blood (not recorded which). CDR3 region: CASSLVLAGGSFGTQYF. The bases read TGTGCCAGCAGCTTAGTCCTAGCGGGAGGGTCTTTTGGGACCCAGTACTTC.